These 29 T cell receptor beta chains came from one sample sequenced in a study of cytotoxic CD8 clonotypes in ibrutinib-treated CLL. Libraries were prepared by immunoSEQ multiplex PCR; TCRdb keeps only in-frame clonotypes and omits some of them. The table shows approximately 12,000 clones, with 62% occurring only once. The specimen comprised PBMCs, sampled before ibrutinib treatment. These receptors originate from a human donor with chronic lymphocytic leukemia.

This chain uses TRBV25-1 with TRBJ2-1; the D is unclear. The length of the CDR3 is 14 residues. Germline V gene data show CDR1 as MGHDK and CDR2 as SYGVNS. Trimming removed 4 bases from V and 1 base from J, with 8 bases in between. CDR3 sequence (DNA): TGTGCCAGCAGTGGTGGCCTTTCCTACAATGAGCAGTTCTTC. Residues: CASSGGLSYNEQFF.

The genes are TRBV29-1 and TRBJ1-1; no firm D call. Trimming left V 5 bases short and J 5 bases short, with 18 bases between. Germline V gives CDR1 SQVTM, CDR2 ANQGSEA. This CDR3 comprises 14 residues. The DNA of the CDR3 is TGCAGCGTTATAAGAACGCCCCCGGGGACTGAAGCTTTCTTT. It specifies CSVIRTPPGTEAFF.

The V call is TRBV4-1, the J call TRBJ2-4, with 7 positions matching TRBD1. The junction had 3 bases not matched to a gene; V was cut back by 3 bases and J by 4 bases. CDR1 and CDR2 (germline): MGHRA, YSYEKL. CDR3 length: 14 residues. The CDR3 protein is CASSQQQGKNIQYF. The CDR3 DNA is TGCGCCAGCAGCCAGCAACAGGGGAAAAACATTCAGTACTTC.

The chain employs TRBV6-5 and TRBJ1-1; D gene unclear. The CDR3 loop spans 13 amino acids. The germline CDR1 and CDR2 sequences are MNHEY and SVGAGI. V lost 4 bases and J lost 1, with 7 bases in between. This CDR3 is CASSLIQNTEAFF. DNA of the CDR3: TGTGCCAGCAGTTTAATACAGAACACTGAAGCTTTCTTT.

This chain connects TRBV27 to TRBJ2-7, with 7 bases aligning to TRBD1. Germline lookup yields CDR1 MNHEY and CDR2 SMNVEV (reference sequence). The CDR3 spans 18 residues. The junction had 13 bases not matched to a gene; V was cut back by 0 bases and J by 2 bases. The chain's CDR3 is CASSLSGLDRVLTYEQYF. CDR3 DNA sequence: TGTGCCAGCAGTTTATCGGGCCTCGACAGGGTGTTAACCTACGAGCAGTACTTC.

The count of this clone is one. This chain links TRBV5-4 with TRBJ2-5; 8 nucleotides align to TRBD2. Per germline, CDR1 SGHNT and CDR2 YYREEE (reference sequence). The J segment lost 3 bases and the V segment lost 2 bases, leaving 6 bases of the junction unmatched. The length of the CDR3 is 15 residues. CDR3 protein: CASSFWRGVEETQYF. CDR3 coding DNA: TGTGCCAGCAGCTTCTGGCGGGGGGTGGAAGAGACCCAGTACTTC.

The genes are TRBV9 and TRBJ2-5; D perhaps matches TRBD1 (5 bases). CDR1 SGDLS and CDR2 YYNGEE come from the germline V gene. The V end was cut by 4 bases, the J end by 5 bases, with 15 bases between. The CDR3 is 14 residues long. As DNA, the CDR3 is TGTGCCAGCAGCCCACTCGGACCAGGGGAGACCCAGTACTTC. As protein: CASSPLGPGETQYF.

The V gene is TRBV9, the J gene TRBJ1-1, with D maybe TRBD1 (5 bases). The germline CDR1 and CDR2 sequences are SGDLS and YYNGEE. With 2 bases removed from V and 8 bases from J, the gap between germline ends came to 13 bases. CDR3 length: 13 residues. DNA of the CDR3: TGTGCCAGCAGCGTCGACCTGCGACAGGAAGCTTTCTTT. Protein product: CASSVDLRQEAFF.

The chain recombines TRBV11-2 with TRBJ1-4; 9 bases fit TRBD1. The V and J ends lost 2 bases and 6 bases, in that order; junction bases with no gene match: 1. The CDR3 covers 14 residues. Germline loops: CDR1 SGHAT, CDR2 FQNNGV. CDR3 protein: CASSLTGGHEKLFF. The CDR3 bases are TGTGCCAGCAGCTTAACAGGGGGCCATGAAAAACTGTTTTTT.

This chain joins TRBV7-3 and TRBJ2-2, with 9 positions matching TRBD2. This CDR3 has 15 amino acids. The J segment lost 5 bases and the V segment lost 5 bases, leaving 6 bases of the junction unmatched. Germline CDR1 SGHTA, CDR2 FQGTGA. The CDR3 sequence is CASSESGLATGELFF. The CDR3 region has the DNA TGTGCCAGCAGCGAATCGGGACTAGCAACCGGGGAGCTGTTTTTT.

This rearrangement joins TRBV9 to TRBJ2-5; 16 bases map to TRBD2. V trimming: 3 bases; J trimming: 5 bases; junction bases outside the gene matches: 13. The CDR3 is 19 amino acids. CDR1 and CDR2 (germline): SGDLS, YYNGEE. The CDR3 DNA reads TGTGCCAGCAGCGCCCACCCGGGACTAGCGGGGGGGCCGTCGGAGACCCAGTACTTC. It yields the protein CASSAHPGLAGGPSETQYF.

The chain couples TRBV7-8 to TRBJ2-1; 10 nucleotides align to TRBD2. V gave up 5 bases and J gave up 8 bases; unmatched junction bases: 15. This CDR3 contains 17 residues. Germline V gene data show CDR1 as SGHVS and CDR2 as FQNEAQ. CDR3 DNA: TGTGCCAGCAGCGTGGCCGGGTTACTAGCGGGGAGGGATGAGCAGTTCTTC. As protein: CASSVAGLLAGRDEQFF.

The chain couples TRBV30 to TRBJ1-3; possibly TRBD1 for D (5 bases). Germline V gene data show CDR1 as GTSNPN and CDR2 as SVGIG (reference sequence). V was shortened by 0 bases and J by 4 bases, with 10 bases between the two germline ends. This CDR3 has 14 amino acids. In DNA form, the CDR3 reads TGTGCCTGGAGTGTACGGGGCGCGGGAAACACCATATATTTT. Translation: CAWSVRGAGNTIYF.

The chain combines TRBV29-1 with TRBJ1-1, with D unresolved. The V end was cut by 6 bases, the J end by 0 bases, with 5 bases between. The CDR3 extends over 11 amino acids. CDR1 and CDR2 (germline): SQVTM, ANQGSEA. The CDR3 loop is CSVGLNTEAFF. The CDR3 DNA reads TGCAGCGTGGGTTTGAACACTGAAGCTTTCTTT.

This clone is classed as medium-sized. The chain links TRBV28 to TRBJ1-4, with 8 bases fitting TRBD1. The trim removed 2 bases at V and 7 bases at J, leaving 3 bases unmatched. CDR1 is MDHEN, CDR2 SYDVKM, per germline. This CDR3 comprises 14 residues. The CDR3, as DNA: TGTGCCAGCAGTTTAAGACAGGGGATTGAAAAACTGTTTTTT. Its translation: CASSLRQGIEKLFF.

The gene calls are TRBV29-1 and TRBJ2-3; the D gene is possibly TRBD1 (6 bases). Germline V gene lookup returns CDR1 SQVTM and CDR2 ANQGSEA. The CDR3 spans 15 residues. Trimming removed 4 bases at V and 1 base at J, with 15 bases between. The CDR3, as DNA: TGCAGCGTTGGGGGGCTAGCCTTGCGCACAGATACGCAGTATTTT. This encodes CSVGGLALRTDTQYF.

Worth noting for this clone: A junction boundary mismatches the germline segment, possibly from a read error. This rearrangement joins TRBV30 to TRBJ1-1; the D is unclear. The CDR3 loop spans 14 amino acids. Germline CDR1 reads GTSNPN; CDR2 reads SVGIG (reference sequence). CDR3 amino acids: CARSVGQLNTEAFF. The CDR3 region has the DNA TGTGCCCGGAGTGTAGGGCAGTTGAACACTGAAGCTTTCTTT. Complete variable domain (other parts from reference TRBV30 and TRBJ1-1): SQTIHQWPATLVQPVGSPLSLECTVEGTSNPNLYWYRQAAGRGLQLLFYSVGIGQISSEVPQNLSASRPQDRQFILSSKKLLLSDSGFYLCARSVGQLNTEAFFGQGTRLTVV.

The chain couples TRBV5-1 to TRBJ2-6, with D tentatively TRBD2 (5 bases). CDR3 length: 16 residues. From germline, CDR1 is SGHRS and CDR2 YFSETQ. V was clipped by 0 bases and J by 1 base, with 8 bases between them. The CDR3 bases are TGCGCCAGCAGCTTGGTGGCGGGTTCTGGGGCCAACGTCCTGACTTTC. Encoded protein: CASSLVAGSGANVLTF. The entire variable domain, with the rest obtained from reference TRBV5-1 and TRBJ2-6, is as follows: KAGVTQTPRYLIKTRGQQVTLSCSPISGHRSVSWYQQTPGQGLQFLFEYFSETQRNKGNFPGRFSGRQFSNSRSEMNVSTLELGDSALYLCASSLVAGSGANVLTFGAGSRLTVL.

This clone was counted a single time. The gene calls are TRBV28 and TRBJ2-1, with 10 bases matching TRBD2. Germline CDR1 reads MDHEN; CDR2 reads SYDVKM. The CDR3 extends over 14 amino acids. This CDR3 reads CASSGGNSYNEQFF. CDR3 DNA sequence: TGTGCTTCTAGCGGGGGAAACTCCTACAATGAGCAGTTCTTC.

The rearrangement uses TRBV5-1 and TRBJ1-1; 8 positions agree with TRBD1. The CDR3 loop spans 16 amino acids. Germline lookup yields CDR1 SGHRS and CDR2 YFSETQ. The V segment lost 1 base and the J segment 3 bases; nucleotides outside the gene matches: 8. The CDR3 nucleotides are TGCGCCAGCAGCTTGTGGCCAGGGGGCGCGGACACTGAAGCTTTCTTT. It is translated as CASSLWPGGADTEAFF.

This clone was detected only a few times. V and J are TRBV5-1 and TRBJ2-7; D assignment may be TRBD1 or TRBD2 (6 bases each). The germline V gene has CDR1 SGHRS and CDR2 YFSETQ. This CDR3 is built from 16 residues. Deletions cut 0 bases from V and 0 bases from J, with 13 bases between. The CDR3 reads CASSLVWGASSYEQYF. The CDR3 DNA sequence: TGCGCCAGCAGCTTGGTCTGGGGGGCCAGCTCCTACGAGCAGTACTTC.

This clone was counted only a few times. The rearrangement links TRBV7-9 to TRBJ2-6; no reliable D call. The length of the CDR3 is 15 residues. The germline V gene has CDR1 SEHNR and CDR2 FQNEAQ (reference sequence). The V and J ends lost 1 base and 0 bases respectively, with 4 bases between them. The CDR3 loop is CASSLGFSGANVLTF. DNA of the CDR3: TGTGCCAGCAGCTTAGGGTTCTCTGGGGCCAACGTCCTGACTTTC.

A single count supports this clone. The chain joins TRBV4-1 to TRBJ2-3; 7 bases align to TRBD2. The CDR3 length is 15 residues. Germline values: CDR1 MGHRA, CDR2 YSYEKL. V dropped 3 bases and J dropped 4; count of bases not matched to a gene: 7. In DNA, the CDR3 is TGCGCCAGCAGCCAGAGGGCGGGGGACCCAGATACGCAGTATTTT. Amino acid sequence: CASSQRAGDPDTQYF.

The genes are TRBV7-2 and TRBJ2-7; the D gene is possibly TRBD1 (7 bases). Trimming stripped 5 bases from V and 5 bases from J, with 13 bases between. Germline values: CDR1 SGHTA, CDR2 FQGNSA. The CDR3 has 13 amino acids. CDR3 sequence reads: CASSPRRGHEQYF. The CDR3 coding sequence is TGTGCCAGCAGCCCCAGGAGGGGGCACGAGCAGTACTTC.

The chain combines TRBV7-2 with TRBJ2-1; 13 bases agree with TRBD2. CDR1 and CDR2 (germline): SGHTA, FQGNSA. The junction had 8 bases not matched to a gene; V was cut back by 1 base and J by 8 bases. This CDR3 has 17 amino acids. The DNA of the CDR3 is TGTGCCAGCAGCTTAGGGAGGACTAGCGGGGGAGGCGATGAGCAGTTCTTC. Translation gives CASSLGRTSGGGDEQFF.

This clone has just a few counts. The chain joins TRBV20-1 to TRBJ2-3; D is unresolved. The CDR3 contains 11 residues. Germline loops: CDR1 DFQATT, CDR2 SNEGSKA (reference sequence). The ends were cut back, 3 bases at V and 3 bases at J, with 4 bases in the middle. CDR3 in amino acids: CSASGTDTQYF. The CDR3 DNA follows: TGCAGTGCTAGCGGGACAGATACGCAGTATTTT.

CDR3 nucleotide sequence: TGTGCCAGCATCTGGCCCCGGGCAAACTATGGCTACACCTTC. It yields the protein CASIWPRANYGYTF. The chain joins TRBV9 to TRBJ1-2; D is unresolved. The CDR3 has 14 amino acids. With 6 bases removed from V and 2 bases from J, the gap between germline ends came to 14 bases. The germline V gene encodes CDR1 SGDLS and CDR2 YYNGEE.

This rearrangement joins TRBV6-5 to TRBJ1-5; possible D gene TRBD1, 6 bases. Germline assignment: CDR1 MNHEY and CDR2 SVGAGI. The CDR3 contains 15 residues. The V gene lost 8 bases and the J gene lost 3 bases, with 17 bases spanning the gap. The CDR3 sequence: CASGKEQGINQPQHF. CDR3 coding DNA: TGTGCCAGCGGGAAAGAACAGGGTATCAATCAGCCCCAGCATTTT.

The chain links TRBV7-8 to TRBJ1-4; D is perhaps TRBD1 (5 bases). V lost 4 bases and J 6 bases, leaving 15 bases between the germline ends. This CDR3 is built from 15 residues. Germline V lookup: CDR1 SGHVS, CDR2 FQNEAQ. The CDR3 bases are TGTGCCAGCAGCTCTAGCTGGGGGACGGATGAAAAACTGTTTTTT. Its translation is CASSSSWGTDEKLFF.